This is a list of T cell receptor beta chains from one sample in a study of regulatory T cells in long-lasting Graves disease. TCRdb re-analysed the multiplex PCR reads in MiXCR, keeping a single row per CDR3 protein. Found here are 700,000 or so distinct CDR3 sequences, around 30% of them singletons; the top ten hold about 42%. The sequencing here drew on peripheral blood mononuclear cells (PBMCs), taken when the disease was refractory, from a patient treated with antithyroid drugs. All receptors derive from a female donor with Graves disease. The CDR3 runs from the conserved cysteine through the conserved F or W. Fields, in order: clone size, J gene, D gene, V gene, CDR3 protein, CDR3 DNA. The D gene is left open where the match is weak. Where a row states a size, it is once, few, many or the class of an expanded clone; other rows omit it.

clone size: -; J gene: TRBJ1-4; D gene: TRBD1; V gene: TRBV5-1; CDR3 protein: CASTRQGAVNEKLFF; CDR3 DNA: TGCGCCAGCACAAGACAGGGGGCGGTTAATGAAAAACTGTTTTTT
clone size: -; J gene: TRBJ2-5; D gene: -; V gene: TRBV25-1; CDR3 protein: CASGRVGTQETQYF; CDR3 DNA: TGTGCCAGCGGTCGGGTCGGGACCCAAGAGACCCAGTACTTC
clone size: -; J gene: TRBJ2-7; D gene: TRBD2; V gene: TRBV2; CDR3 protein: CASSGLAGDTYEQYF; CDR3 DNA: TGTGCCAGCAGTGGGTTAGCGGGAGACACCTACGAGCAGTACTTC
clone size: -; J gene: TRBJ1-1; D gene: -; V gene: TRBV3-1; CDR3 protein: CASSRADTEAFF; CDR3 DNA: TGTGCCAGCAGCCGGGCGGACACTGAAGCTTTCTTT
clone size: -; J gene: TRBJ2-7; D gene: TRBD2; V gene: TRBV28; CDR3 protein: CASSSGVAGSYEQYF; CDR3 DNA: TGTGCCAGCAGCTCAGGAGTAGCGGGATCATACGAGCAGTACTTC
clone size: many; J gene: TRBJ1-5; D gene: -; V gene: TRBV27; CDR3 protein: CASSVQGKQPQHF; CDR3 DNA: TGTGCCAGCAGTGTCCAGGGGAAGCAGCCCCAGCATTTT
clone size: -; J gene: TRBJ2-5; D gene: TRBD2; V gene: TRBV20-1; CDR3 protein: CSARDLAGIKETQYF; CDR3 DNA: TGCAGTGCTAGAGATCTAGCGGGAATAAAAGAGACCCAGTACTTC
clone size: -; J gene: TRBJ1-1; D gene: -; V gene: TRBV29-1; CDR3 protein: CSVEPTGFSSAFF; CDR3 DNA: TGCAGCGTCGAGCCTACAGGGTTCTCTTCGGCTTTCTTT
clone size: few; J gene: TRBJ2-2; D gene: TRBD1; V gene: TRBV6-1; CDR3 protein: CASSARGQGGTGELFF; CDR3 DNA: TGTGCCAGCAGCGCCCGGGGACAGGGGGGCACCGGGGAGCTGTTTTTT
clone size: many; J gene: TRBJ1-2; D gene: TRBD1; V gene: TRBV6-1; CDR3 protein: CASRSVGQGYGYTF; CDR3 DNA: TGTGCCAGCAGGTCCGTCGGACAGGGTTATGGCTACACCTTC
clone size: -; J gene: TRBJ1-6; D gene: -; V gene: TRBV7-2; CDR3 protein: CASSPRYNSPLHF; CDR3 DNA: TGTGCCAGCAGCCCCCGGTATAATTCACCCCTCCACTTT
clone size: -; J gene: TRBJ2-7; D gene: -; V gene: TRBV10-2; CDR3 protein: CASSNTPEQYF; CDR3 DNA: TGCGCCAGCAGTAATACTCCCGAGCAGTACTTC
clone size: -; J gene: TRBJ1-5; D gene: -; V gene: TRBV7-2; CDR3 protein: CASSWDRSNQPQHF; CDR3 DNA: TGTGCCAGCAGCTGGGACCGTAGCAATCAGCCCCAGCATTTT
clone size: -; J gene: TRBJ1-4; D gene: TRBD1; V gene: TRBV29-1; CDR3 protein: CSTRDRGSEKLFF; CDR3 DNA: TGCAGCACTAGGGACAGGGGAAGTGAAAAACTGTTTTTT
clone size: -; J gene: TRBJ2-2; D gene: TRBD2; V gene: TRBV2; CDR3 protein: CASSPRLAGDTGELFF; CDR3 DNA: TGTGCCAGCAGCCCCCGACTAGCGGGAGACACCGGGGAGCTGTTTTTT
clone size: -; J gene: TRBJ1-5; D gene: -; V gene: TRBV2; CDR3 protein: CASLRLPGDNQPQHF; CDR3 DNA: TGTGCCAGCCTGCGTCTCCCCGGGGACAATCAGCCCCAGCATTTT
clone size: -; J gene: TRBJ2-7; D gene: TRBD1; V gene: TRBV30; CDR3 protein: CAWSIGQGAGEQYF; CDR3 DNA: TGTGCCTGGAGTATAGGACAGGGGGCGGGCGAGCAGTACTTC
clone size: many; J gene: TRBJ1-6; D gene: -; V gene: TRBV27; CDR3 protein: CASSSSRGPYNSPLHF; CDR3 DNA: TGTGCCAGCAGTTCATCGCGCGGACCTTATAATTCACCCCTCCACTTT
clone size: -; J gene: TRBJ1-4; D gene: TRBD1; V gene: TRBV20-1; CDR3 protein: CSARDRQGSVEKLFF; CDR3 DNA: TGCAGTGCTAGAGATCGACAGGGGAGTGTTGAAAAACTGTTTTTT
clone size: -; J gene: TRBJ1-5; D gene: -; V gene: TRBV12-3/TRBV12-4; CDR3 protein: CASSSTSLGGGRQPQHF; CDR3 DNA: TGTGCCAGCAGTTCGACTTCTTTAGGGGGGGGGCGACAGCCCCAGCATTTT
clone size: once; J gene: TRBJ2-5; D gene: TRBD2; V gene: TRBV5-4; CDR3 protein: CASSLSWTSGSSGETQYF; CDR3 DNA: TGTGCCAGCAGCTTGTCTTGGACTAGCGGGAGTAGTGGGGAGACCCAGTACTTC
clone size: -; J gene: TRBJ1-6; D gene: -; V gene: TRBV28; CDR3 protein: CASSPPRQGGSPLHF; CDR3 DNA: TGTGCCAGCAGCCCCCCACGGCAGGGTGGGTCACCCCTCCACTTT
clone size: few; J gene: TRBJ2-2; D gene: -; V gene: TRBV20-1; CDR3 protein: CSALVFGELFF; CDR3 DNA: TGCAGTGCCCTAGTCTTCGGGGAGCTGTTTTTT
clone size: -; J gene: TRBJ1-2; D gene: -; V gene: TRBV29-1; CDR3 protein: CSVEYGRYGYTF; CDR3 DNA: TGCAGCGTTGAATATGGACGTTATGGCTACACCTTC
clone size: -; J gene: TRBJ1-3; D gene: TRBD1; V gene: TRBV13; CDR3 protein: CASSLGSAGTDFSGNTIYF; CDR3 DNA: TGTGCCAGCAGCCTAGGTTCAGCGGGGACAGACTTCTCTGGAAACACCATATATTTT
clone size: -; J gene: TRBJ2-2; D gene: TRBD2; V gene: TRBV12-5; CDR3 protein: CASGLALSGGGELFF; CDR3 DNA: TGTGCTAGTGGTTTGGCACTTTCGGGAGGGGGGGAGCTGTTTTTT
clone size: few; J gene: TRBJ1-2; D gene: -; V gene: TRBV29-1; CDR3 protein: CSAENPRGNTDYGYTF; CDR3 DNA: TGCAGCGCCGAGAACCCCAGGGGAAATACAGACTATGGCTACACCTTC
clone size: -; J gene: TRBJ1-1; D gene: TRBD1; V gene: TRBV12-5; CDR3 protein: CASGLTRTGEVVVTEAFF; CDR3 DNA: TGTGCTAGTGGTTTGACTCGGACAGGGGAGGTGGTTGTCACTGAAGCTTTCTTT
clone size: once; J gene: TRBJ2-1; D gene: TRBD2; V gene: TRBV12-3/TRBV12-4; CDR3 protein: CASSSGGWTSEAEQFF; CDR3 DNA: TGTGCCAGCAGTTCCGGGGGGTGGACTAGCGAGGCCGAGCAGTTCTTC
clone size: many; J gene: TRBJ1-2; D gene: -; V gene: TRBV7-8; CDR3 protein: CASSSSGSYGYTF; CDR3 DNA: TGTGCCAGCAGCTCATCCGGGAGCTATGGCTACACCTTC
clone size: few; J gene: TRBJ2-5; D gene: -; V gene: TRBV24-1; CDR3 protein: CATSDNQGETQYF; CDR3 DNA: TGTGCCACCAGTGATAACCAGGGAGAGACCCAGTACTTC
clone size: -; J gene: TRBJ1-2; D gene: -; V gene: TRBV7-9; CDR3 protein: CASSPPHDIYGYTF; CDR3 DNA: TGTGCCAGCAGCCCCCCCCACGACATCTATGGCTACACCTTC
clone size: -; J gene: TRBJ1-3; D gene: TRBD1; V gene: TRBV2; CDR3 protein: CASSGRQGGDTIYF; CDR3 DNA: TGTGCCAGCAGCGGGCGACAGGGAGGGGACACCATATATTTT
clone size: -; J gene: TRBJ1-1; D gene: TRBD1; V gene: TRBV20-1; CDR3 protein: CSARPGGWTEAFF; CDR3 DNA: TGCAGTGCTAGGCCAGGGGGCTGGACTGAAGCTTTCTTT
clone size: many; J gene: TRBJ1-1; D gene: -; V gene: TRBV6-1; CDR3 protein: CASRIPGQEAFF; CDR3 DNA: TGTGCCAGCAGGATACCGGGACAAGAAGCTTTCTTT
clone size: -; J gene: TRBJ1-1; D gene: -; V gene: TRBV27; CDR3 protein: CASSLSVAGAVNTEAFF; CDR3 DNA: TGTGCCAGCAGTTTATCGGTGGCAGGGGCTGTGAACACTGAAGCTTTCTTT
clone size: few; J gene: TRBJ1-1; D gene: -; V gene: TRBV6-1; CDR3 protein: CASREMGILNTEAFF; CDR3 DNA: TGTGCCAGCAGGGAAATGGGCATCTTGAACACTGAAGCTTTCTTT
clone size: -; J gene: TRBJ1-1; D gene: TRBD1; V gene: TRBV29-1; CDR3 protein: CSVETGNEAFF; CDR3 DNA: TGCAGCGTCGAGACAGGGAATGAAGCTTTCTTT
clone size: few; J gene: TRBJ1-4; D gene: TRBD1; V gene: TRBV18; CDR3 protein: CASSPDRDEKLFF; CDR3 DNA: TGTGCCAGCTCACCGGACAGGGATGAAAAACTGTTTTTT
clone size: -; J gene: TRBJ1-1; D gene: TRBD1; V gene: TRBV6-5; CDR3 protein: CASSYAGGTVEAFF; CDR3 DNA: TGTGCCAGCAGTTACGCGGGGGGGACAGTGGAGGCTTTCTTT
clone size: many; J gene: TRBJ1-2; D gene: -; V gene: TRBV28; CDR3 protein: CASSPVGQRYGYTF; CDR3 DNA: TGTGCCAGCAGTCCCGTGGGGCAGAGGTATGGCTACACCTTC
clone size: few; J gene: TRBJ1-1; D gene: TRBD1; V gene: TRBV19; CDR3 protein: CASSDRTGGTEAFF; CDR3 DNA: TGTGCCAGTAGTGATCGAACAGGGGGAACTGAAGCTTTCTTT
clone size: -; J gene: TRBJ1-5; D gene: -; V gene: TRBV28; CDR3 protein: CASRIGYNQPQHF; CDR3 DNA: TGTGCCAGCAGGATTGGATACAATCAGCCCCAGCATTTT
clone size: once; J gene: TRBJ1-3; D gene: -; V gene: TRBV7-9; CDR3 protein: CASSSLRQGFAVGNTIYF; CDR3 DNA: TGTGCCAGCAGCTCACTAAGACAAGGTTTTGCGGTGGGAAACACCATATATTTT
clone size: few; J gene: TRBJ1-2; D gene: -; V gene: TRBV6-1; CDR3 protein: CASTGGMEFGYTF; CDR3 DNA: TGTGCCAGCACCGGGGGGATGGAGTTTGGCTACACCTTC
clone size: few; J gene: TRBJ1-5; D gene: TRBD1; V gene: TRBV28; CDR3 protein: CASRGGQTNQPQHF; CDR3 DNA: TGTGCCAGCAGGGGGGGACAGACAAATCAGCCCCAGCATTTT
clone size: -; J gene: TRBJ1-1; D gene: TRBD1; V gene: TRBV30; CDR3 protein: CAWKTGAEDTEALF; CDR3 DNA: TGTGCCTGGAAAACAGGGGCGGAGGACACTGAAGCTCTCTTT
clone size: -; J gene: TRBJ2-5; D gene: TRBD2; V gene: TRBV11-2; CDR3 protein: CASSWRTSGRALETQYF; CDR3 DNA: TGTGCCAGCAGCTGGAGGACTAGCGGGAGGGCCTTGGAGACCCAGTACTTC